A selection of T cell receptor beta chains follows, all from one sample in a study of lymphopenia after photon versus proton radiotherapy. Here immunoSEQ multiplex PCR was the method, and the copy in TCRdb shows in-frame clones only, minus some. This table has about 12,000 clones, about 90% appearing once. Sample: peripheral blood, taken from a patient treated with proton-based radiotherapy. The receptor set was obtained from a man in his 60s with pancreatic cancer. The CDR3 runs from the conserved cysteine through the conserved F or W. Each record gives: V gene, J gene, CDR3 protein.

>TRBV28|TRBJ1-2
CASSLGTLYGYTF
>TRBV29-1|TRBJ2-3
CSVGWDTQYF
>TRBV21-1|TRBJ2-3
CASSKASRLAGRPDRQYF
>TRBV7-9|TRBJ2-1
CASSFGVGTQQFF
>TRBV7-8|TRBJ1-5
CASSPRTVQGGNQPQHF
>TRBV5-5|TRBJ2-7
CASSLRIAGVSEQYF
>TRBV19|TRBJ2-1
CASSMSRVGNEQFF
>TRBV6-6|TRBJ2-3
CASSYSDTQYF
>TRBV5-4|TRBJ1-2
CASSGTGDYGYTF
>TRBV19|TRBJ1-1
CASNWGQGVNTEAFF
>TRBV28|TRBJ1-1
CASSLFSQGFTEAFF
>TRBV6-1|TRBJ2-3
CASSVNILAGGTDTQYF
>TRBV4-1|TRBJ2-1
CASSPLPGDTREQFF
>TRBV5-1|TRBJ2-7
CASSLEGGGEQYF
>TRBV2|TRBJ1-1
CASRPDRQGRTEAFF
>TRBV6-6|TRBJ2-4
CASSVLLARGSSYF
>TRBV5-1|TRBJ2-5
CASSFDGTYQEEETQYF
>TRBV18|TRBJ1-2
CASSPTGLLNYGYTF
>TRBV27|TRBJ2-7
CASSLAGGSTYEQYF
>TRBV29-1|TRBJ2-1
CSVERGGGEQFF
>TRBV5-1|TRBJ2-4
CASSFSGGSITKNIQYF
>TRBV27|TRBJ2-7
CASSLASGSTYEQYF
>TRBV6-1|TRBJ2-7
CASSEAVGTRLGYEQYF
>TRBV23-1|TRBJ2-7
CASSPRKQSPTYEQYF
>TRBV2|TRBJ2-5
CASSEPLQETQYF
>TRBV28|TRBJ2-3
CASSPPMPAGHSTDTQYF